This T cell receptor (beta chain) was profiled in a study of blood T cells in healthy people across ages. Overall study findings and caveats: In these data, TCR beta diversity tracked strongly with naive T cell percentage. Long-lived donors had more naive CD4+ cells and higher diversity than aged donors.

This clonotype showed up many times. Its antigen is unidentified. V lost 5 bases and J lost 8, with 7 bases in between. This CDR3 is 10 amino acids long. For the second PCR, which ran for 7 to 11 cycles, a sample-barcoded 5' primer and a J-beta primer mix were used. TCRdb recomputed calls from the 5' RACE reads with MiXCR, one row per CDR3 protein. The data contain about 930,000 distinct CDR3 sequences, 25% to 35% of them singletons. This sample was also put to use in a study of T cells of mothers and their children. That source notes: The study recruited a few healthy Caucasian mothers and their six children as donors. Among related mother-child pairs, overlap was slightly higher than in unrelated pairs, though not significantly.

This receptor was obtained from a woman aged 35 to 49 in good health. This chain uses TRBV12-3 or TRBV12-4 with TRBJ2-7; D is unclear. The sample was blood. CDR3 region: CASSPPQQYF. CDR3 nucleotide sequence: TGTGCCAGCAGTCCCCCCCAGCAGTACTTC.